This TCR beta chain was observed in a study of cytomegalovirus exposure and HLA in healthy donors (dated by TCRdb to about 2017). Looking at the study overall: An earlier analysis of roughly 630 of the donors reported 250 to 350 Gb of sequence data and more than 90 million unique TCR beta sequences from 150 million to 200 million T cells. Roughly 300 gigabases of sequencing data and 70 million to 85 million unique TCR sequences were included in an early release covering roughly 600 HLA-typed donors. Of the approximately 400 genotyped donors, over 70% fell in the genetic ancestry cluster associated with self-reported Caucasian donors. The aim of the study was to test whether cataloging public T cell receptors could identify signatures of past pathogen exposure. Using immunosequencing, the study profiled T cell repertoires from some 670 subjects and related those repertoires to cytomegalovirus serostatus. Along with the approximately 650-subject first cohort, a separate validation cohort of over a hundred different subjects was used. The study combined high-throughput TCR immunosequencing, statistical association of individual TCRs with disease status, and machine learning to predict cytomegalovirus infection status. In a later analysis, previously published TCR beta repertoires from about 670 donors were re-analyzed and high-resolution HLA genotyping was added so that TCR occurrence patterns could be studied. The later analysis used no new phenotypic data to find candidate immune exposures, relying instead on TCR beta sequences and their occurrence across donors. An earlier analysis of around 540 of the donors applied high-throughput TCR beta sequencing to assess whether each TCR beta V gene segment acted as functional or pseudogenic. Donor age, sex, ethnicity and CMV serostatus were compiled alongside the repertoire data. In a later genetic analysis, genome-wide SNP genotypes for about 55% of the roughly 700 donors were used, and that subset was treated as a discovery cohort. All discovery cohort repertoires had been generated on a single sequencing platform. HLA typing included class I and class II loci at four-digit resolution. The number of donors typed differed by locus, with roughly 629-640 for A, B, C, DRB1 and DQB1, 522 for DQA1, 600 to 610 for DPA1, and around 460 for DPB1. Four to six DR-DQ haplotypes were handled as single units for association and clustering, since linkage in the cohort was strong. Among roughly 400 genotyped donors of the cohort, an average of approximately 200,000 unique TCR beta nucleotide sequences was sequenced per donor, of which approximately 19% were non-productive.

Overall results and qualifications from the work: Three of the identified cytomegalovirus-associated TCR beta chains were confirmed in vitro to be specific for cytomegalovirus antigens. The study gave a list of 150 to 200 TCR beta chains associated with cytomegalovirus. When HLA alleles, especially DR and DQ, strongly co-occurred, TCR associations were difficult to assign to individual alleles. The presence/absence analyses assumed that sequencing depth was roughly uniform across donors, and that assumption may not be true. In a later analysis, HLA-associated TCR beta chains were found to be more clonally expanded and to have lower generation probabilities than equally common non-associated chains. Correlated functional status among segregating V segments might reflect linkage disequilibrium, but an unknown experimental factor could not be ruled out. A later analysis associated 16,951 TCR beta sequences with specific HLA alleles at a false discovery rate of 0.05. Most TCR sequences were observed very rarely across donors, whereas some public TCRs were present in many individuals. Only TCR beta chains were sequenced in this cohort, and the absence of alpha or paired-chain data limited detectable features. A later analysis found that TCR association rates varied across HLA loci, with DRB1 alleles showing the most associated TCRs and HLA-C alleles the fewest. For the cohort, immune exposure information was limited to CMV serostatus. The 87-base-pair reads could not distinguish some IMGT-functional V segments, including TRBV6-2 and TRBV6-3, so those segments were excluded. Because counts were too low, under 20 rarely observed V segments, including chromosome 9 orphons, were left out of the earlier analysis of approximately 500 of the donors. According to a later analysis, parvovirus B19, influenza, CMV and Epstein-Barr virus appeared linked to several top co-occurrence clusters. In a later analysis, most CMV-associated TCR beta chains were found to appear HLA-restricted, with HLA associations seemingly driven largely by CMV exposure. It was suggested by the authors that the approach could potentially be generalized to other disease states and immunological phenotypes. A cluster of highly shared sequence variants was judged likely to be a technical artifact of the sequencing pipeline. In both the original and validation cohorts, the classifier was reported to diagnose cytomegalovirus status with high specificity and sensitivity. V-gene and J-gene trimming of TCR beta chains was associated with a missense DCLRE1C variant in a later genetic analysis, and the association was replicated in an independent cohort. A later genetic analysis reported fewer N-insertions in productive TCRs among donors in an Asian-associated ancestry cluster than the approximately 670-donor mean. An earlier analysis of approximately 540 of the donors showed that most TCR beta V segments appeared in productive rearrangements either about 90% or about 30% of the time, which broadly matched IMGT annotations. Because some donors lacked HLA typing at each locus, the association tests relied only on the typed subset. A further reported finding was that TCR beta sequences accurately predicted the HLA-A and HLA-B alleles for most subjects in the first cohort.

As concerns this clone: Its recognized antigen is unknown. The sample holds no much larger clone one base away, and base qualities are not on file.

Inclusive of the bounding cysteine and phenylalanine, the CDR3 is 15 residues long. The kept DNA is CDR3 alone, 45 bases in frame from the first base. Based on the germline V gene, the CDR1 and CDR2 sequences are KGHSH and LQKENI. Trimming takes 4 bases off V and 6 bases off J; junction bases not matched to a gene: 6. Library preparation employed the immunoSEQ multiplex PCR assay. For the multiplex PCR, a mixture combining 60 forward primers for TCR Vbeta segments and 13 reverse primers for TCR Jbeta segments was used. Amplification of the CDR3 region of rearranged TCR beta genes was performed with a multiplex PCR assay on genomic DNA. The Illumina HiSeq System was used to sequence the amplified TCR beta libraries as 87-base-pair reads. Turning to the authors' computational methods: Across the roughly 700 repertoires, a later analysis counted approximately 83 million unique TCR beta chains, roughly 11 million of which were shared by at least two donors. Raw reads were error-corrected and collapsed into unique sequences by a nearest-neighbor algorithm in which closely related sequences were merged to remove PCR and sequencing errors. To assign V, D and J gene segments, CDR3 sequences were aligned to IMGT reference sequences. Each retained sequence needed at least a six-nucleotide match to both a V gene segment and a J gene segment. Rearrangements were called productive when the CDR3 lacked stop codons and stayed in frame with V and J; all others were non-productive. CDR3 was defined by IMGT convention, running from the second conserved V-encoded cysteine to the conserved J-encoded phenylalanine. Sequences without an unambiguous match to a single V gene segment were excluded from the earlier analysis of 500 to 700 of the donors. An earlier analysis of under 750 of the donors called V segments functional above 56.7% productive rearrangements and segregating when the between-donor standard deviation exceeded 5%. A statistical classification framework was built to diagnose cytomegalovirus status from the catalog of TCR beta chain sequences. In a later analysis, V and J genes were assigned by comparing TCR nucleotide sequences against IMGT/GENE-DB human TR gene sequences. The TCRdist pipeline was used in a later analysis to assign CDR3 sequences and most-parsimonious VDJ recombination scenarios. A later analysis defined each TCR beta chain by its CDR3 amino acid sequence plus V-gene family, and excluded reads lacking a unique V-gene family. As a way to deal with suspected cross-contamination and a sequencing artifact, a later analysis dropped 500 to 700 nucleotide sequences that were highly shared and had low generation probability. A later analysis calculated a clonal expansion index for each public chain from normalized within-repertoire ranks of inferred template counts. In a later analysis, generation probabilities were computed using a VDJ recombination model fitted to out-of-frame rearrangements, and the results were checked against IGoR. Hypergeometric tests were used in a later analysis to score TCR-TCR, TCR-HLA and TCR-CMV co-occurrence, with a repertoire-size bias correction applied to the TCR pairs. False discovery rates were estimated in a later analysis by permuting HLA or CMV assignments 20 times. In a later analysis, co-occurring TCRs were grouped using DBSCAN, with TCRdist sequence similarity added in when clustering inside HLA-allele-positive subsets. For co-occurrence clustering, repertoires with fewer than 30,000 or more than 120,000 public chains were excluded, along with four to six repertoires with anomalous nucleotide sharing. TCRdb carries this immuneACCESS record with in-frame sequences only. Its versions omit some clonotypes, under half of them owing to an unresolved V gene in the studies checked, with the rest unexplained. V, J and clone size reflect that table, while D and trimming were determined from the DNA. The sample includes fewer than 120,000 clones, with 80% observed a single time. The ten biggest clones cover 2.5% to 3.5% of the sample.

The cohort consisted of 666 healthy bone marrow donors. All cohort members were sampled while nominally healthy, although unrecorded immune exposures were likely present. The donor was CMV seropositive and belonged to the group of around 300 seropositive cohort members. A peripheral blood sample was provided by each donor, and peripheral blood mononuclear cells were used for TCR beta sequencing. The Qiagen DNeasy Blood Extraction Kit was used to extract genomic DNA from the blood cell samples. The sequenced material came from PBMCs. The TCR originated in a woman aged 60 to 75 in good health and CMV-seropositive. This receptor chain uses TRBV18 and TRBJ1-4, and TRBD1 aligns with 9 junction nucleotides. The DNA sequence is given as TGTGCCAGCTCACTCGGGACAGGGTTAGATGAAAAACTGTTTTTT. Translated, it gives CASSLGTGLDEKLFF. The entire variable domain, with the stretches around the CDR3 drawn from the reference TRBV18 and TRBJ1-4 proteins, is NAGVMQNPRHLVRRRGQEARLRCSPMKGHSHVYWYRQLPEEGLKFMVYLQKENIIDESGMPKERFSAEFPKEGPSILRIQQVVRGDSAAYFCASSLGTGLDEKLFFGSGTQLSVL.